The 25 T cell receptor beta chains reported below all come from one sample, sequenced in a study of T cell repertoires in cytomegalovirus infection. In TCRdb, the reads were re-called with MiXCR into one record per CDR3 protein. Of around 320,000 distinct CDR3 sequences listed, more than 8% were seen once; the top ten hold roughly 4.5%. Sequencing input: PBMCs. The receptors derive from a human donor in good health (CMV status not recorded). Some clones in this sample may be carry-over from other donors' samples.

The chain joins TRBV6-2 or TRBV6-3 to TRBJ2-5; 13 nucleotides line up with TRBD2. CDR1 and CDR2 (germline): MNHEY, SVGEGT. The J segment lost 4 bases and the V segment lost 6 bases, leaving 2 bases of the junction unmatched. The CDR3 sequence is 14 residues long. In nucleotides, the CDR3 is TGTGCCAGCAGAACTAGCGGGAGGGGAGAGACCCAGTACTTC. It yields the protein CASRTSGRGETQYF.

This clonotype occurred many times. Here the CDR3 DNA reads TGTGCCAGCACTCGTTCCGGAGGGCCAGAAGAGACCCAGTACTTC. The encoded protein is CASTRSGGPEETQYF. The gene calls are TRBV2 and TRBJ2-5; D perhaps matches TRBD2 (6 bases). The CDR3 sequence is 15 residues long. The germline V gene has CDR1 SNHLY and CDR2 FYNNEI. Trimming stripped 7 bases from V and 3 bases from J, with 18 bases between.

This CDR3 reads CATSRVVGTGYYEQYF. CDR3 nucleotides: TGTGCCACCAGCAGAGTCGTGGGGACAGGGTACTACGAGCAGTACTTC. The V call is TRBV15, the J call TRBJ2-7; 9 bases are shared with TRBD1. After removal of 1 base from V and 3 bases from J, the junction contained 7 bases not matched to a gene. Germline V gene data show CDR1 as LNHNV and CDR2 as YYDKDF (reference sequence). The CDR3 spans 16 residues.

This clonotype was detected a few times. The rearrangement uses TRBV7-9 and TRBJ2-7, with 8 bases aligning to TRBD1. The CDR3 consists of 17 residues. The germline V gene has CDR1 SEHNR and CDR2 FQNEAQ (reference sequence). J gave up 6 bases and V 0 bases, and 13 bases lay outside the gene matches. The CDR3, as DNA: TGTGCCAGCAGCTTAGCGCTGGATAACAGGGGGAAGCTCGAGCAGTACTTC. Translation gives CASSLALDNRGKLEQYF.

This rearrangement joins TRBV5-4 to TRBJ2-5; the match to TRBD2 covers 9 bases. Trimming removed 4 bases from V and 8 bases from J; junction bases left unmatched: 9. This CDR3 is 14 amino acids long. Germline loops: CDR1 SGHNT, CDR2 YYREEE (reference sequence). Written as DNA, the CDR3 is TGTGCCAGCAGCCTGGGACTAGCTGCGGGAACCCAGTACTTC. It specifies CASSLGLAAGTQYF.

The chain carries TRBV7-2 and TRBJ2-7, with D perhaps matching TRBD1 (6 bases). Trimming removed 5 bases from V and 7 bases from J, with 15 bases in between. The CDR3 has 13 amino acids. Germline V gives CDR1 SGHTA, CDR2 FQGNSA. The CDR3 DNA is TGTGCCAGCAGCCCATTTAGGGGGTGGGAGCAGTACTTC. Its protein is CASSPFRGWEQYF.

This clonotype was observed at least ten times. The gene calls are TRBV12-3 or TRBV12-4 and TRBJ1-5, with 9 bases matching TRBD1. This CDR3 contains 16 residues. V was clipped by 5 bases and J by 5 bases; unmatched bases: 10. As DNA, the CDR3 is TGTGCCAGCAGTCCGATGTCCGGGACAGGGTATCAGCCCCAGCATTTT. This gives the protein CASSPMSGTGYQPQHF.

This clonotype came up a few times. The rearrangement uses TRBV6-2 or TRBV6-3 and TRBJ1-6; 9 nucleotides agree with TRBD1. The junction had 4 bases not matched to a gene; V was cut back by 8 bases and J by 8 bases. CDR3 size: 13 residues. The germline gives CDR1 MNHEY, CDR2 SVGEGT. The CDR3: CASSGQGDSPLHF. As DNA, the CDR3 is TGTGCCAGCTCGGGACAGGGCGATTCACCCCTCCACTTT.

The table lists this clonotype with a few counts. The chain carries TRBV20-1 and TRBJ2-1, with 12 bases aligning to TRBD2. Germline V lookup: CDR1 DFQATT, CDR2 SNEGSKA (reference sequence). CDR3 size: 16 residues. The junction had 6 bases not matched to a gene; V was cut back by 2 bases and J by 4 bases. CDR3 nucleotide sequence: TGCAGTGCTAGACTGACCGGGACTAGCGGGTACAATGAGCAGTTCTTC. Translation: CSARLTGTSGYNEQFF.

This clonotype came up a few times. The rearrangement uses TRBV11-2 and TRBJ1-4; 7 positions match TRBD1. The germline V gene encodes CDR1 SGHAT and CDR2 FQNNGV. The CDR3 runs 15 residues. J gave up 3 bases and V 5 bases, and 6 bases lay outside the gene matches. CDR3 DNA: TGTGCCAGCAGCCAGGGGGGGGCTGCTAATGAAAAACTGTTTTTT. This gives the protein CASSQGGAANEKLFF.

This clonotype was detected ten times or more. CDR3 amino acids: CASSPPGQGGGGYTF. DNA for the CDR3: TGTGCCAGCAGTCCACCGGGACAGGGTGGAGGTGGCTACACCTTC. The V and J genes are TRBV7-2 and TRBJ1-2; 9 nucleotides match TRBD1. Trimming cost V 6 bases and J 7 bases; bases outside gene matches: 12. Germline V gene lookup returns CDR1 SGHTA and CDR2 FQGNSA. This CDR3 region has 15 residues. The variable domain in full, completed from reference TRBV7-2 and TRBJ1-2, reads GAGVSQSPSNKVTEKGKDVELRCDPISGHTALYWYRQSLGQGLEFLIYFQGNSAPDKSGLPSDRFSAERTGGSVSTLTIQRTQQEDSAVYLCASSPPGQGGGGYTFGSGTRLTVV.

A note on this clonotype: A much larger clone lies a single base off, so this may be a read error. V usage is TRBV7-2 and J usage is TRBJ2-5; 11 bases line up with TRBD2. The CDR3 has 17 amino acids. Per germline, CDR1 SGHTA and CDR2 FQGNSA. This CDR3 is CASSRLAGLLGEETQCF. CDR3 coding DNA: TGTGCCAGCAGCCGACTAGCGGGACTGTTGGGAGAAGAGACCCAGTGCTTC.

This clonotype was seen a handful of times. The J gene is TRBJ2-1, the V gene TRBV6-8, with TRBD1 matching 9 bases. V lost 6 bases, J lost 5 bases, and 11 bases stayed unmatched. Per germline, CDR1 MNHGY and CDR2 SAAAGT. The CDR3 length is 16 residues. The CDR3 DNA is TGTGCCAGCAGCCTACTCGGGACAGGGAGCCACAATGAGCAGTTCTTC. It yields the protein CASSLLGTGSHNEQFF.

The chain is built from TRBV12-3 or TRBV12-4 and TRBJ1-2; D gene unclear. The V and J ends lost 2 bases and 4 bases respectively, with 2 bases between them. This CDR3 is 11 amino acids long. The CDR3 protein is CASSLTYGYTF. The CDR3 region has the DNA TGTGCCAGCAGTTTAACCTATGGCTACACCTTC.

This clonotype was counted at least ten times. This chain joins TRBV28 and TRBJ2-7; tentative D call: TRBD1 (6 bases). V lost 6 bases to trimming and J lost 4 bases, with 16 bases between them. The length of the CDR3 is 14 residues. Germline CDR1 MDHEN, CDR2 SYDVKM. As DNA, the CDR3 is TGTGCCAGCAGATCCCCCGGGACAACTTACGAGCAGTACTTC. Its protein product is CASRSPGTTYEQYF.

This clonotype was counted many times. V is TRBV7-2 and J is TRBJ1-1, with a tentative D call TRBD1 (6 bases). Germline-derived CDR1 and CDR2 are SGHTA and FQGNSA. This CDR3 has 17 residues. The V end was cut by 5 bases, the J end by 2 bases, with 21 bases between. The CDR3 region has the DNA TGTGCCAGCAGCCTCACCGGGGGGCCTCGCACAAACACTGAAGCTTTCTTT. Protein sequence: CASSLTGGPRTNTEAFF. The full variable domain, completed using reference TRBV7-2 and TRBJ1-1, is GAGVSQSPSNKVTEKGKDVELRCDPISGHTALYWYRQSLGQGLEFLIYFQGNSAPDKSGLPSDRFSAERTGGSVSTLTIQRTQQEDSAVYLCASSLTGGPRTNTEAFFGQGTRLTVV.

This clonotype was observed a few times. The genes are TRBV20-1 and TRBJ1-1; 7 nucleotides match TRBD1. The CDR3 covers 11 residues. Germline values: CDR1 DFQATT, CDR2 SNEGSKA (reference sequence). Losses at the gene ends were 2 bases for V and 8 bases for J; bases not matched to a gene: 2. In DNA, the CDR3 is TGCAGTGCTAGACAACAGGGGGAAGCTTTCTTT. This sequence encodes CSARQQGEAFF.

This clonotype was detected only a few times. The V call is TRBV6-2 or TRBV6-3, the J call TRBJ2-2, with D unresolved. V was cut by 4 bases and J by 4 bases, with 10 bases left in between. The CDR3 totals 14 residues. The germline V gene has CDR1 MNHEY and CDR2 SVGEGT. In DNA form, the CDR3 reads TGTGCCAGCAGTTTGTTGAGGACCACCGGGGAGCTGTTTTTT. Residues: CASSLLRTTGELFF.

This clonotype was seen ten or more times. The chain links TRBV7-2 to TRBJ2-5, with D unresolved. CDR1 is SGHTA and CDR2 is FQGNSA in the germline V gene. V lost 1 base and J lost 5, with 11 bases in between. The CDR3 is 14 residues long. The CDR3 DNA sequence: TGTGCCAGCAGCTTAGGCCGGCTTGGGGAGACCCAGTACTTC. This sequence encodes CASSLGRLGETQYF.

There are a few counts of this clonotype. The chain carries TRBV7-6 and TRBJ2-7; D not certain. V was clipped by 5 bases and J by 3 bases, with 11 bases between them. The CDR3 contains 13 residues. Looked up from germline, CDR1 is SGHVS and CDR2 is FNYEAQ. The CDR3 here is CASSQFADYEQYF. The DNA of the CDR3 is TGTGCCAGCAGCCAATTTGCGGACTACGAGCAGTACTTC.

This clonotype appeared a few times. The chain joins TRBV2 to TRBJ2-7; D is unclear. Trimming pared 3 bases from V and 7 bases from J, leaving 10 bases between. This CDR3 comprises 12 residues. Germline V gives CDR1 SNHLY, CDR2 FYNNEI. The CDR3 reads CASSETPWEQYF. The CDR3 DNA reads TGTGCCAGCAGTGAGACCCCCTGGGAGCAGTACTTC.

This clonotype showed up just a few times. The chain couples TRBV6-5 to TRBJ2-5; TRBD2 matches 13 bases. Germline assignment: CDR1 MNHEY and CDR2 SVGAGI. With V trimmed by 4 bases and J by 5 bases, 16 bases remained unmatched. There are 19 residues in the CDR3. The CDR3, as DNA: TGTGCCAGCAGTTTCTCCGGGACTAGCGGGGTCCCCCAGACGGAGACCCAGTACTTC. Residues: CASSFSGTSGVPQTETQYF.

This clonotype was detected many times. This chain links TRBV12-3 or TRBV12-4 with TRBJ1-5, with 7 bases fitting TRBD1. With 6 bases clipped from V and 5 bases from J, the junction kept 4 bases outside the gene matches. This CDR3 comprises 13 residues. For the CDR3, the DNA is TGTGCCAGCAGCACCCAGGGGGATCAGCCCCAGCATTTT. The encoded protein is CASSTQGDQPQHF.

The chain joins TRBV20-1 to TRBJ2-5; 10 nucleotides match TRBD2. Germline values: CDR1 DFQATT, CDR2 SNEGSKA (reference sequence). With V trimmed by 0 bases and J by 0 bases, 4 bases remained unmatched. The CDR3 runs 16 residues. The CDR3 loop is CSAREEGLAYQETQYF. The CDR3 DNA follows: TGCAGTGCTAGAGAGGAGGGACTAGCGTACCAAGAGACCCAGTACTTC.

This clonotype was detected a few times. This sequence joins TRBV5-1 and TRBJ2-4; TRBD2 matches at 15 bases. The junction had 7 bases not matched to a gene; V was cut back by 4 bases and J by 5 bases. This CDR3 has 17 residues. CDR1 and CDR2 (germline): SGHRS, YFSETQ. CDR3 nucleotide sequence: TGCGCCAGCAGCCCCACCGGGACTAGCGGGGGGCAAAACATTCAGTACTTC. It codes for CASSPTGTSGGQNIQYF.